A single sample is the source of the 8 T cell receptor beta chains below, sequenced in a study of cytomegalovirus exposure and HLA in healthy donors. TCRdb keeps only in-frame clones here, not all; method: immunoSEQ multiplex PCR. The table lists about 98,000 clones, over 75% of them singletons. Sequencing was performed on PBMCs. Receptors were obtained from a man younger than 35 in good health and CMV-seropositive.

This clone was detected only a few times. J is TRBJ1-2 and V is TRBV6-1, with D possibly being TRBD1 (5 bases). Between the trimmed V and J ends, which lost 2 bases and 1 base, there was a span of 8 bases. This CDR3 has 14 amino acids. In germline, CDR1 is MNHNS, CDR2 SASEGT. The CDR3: CASSEPGLNYGYTF. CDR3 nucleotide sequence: TGTGCCAGCAGTGAACCGGGACTTAACTATGGCTACACCTTC.

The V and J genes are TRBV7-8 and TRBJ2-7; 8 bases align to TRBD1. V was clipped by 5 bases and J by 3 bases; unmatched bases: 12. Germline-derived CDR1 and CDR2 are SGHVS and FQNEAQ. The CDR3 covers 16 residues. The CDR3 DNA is TGTGCCAGCAGCACCTCCCAGGGGGCGCACATCTACGAGCAGTACTTC. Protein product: CASSTSQGAHIYEQYF.

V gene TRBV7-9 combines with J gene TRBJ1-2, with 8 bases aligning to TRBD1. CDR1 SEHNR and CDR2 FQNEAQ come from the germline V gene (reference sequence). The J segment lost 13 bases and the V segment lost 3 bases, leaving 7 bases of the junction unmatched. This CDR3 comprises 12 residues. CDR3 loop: CASSFGQGEATF. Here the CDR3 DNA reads TGTGCCAGCAGCTTTGGACAGGGTGAGGCCACCTTC.

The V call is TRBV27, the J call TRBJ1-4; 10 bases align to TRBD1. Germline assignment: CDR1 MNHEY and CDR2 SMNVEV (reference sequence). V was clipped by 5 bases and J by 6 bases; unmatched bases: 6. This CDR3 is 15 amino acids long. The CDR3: CASSRQGALHEKLFF. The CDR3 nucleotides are TGTGCCAGCAGTAGACAGGGGGCGCTTCATGAAAAACTGTTTTTT.

The DNA of the CDR3 is TGTGCCAGCAGCGTAGGCGCCTCCCCCGGTGCATCGGAGACCCAGTACTTC. This codes for CASSVGASPGASETQYF. The V gene is TRBV9, the J gene TRBJ2-5; D is unresolved. The CDR3 is made up of 17 amino acids. Trimming cost V 0 bases and J 5 bases, with 20 bases left between them. The germline V gene has CDR1 SGDLS and CDR2 YYNGEE.

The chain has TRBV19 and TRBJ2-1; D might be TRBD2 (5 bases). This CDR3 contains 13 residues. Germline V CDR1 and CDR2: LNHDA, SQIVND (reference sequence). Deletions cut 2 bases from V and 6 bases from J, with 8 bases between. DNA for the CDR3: TGTGCCAGTAGTATAACCACTAGCAATGAGCAGTTCTTC. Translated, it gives CASSITTSNEQFF. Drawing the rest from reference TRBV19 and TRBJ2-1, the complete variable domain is DGGITQSPKYLFRKEGQNVTLSCEQNLNHDAMYWYRQDPGQGLRLIYYSQIVNDFQKGDIAEGYSVSREKKESFPLTVTSAQKNPTAFYLCASSITTSNEQFFGPGTRLTVL.

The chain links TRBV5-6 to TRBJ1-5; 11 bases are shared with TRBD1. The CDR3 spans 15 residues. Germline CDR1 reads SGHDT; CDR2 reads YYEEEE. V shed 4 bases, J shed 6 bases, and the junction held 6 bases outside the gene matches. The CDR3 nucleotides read TGTGCCAGCAGCCTACGGACAGGGGGCGGTCAGCCCCAGCATTTT. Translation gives CASSLRTGGGQPQHF.

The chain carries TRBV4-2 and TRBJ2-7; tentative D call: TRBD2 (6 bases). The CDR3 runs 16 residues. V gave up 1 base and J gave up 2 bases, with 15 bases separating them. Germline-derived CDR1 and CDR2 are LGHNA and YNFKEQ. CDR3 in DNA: TGTGCCAGCAGCCAAGCTATGGAGGGAGAAGCCTACGAGCAGTACTTC. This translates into CASSQAMEGEAYEQYF.